The 5 T cell receptor beta chains below come from one sample, sequenced in a study of cytomegalovirus exposure and HLA in healthy donors. The table came from immunoSEQ multiplex PCR; TCRdb's copy has only in-frame clones and leaves some out. The data contain 200,000 or so clones, about 89% of them singletons. Specimen: PBMCs. The source is a woman between 18 and 29 years old in good health and CMV-seronegative.

The chain has TRBV18 and TRBJ2-1, with 8 bases lining up with TRBD2. Germline CDR1 is KGHSH and CDR2 is LQKENI. This CDR3 contains 15 residues. The trim removed 3 bases at V and 2 bases at J, leaving 3 bases unmatched. The CDR3 reads CASSPTSGPYNEQFF. Written as DNA, the CDR3 is TGTGCCAGCTCACCCACTAGCGGCCCCTACAATGAGCAGTTCTTC.

V is TRBV27 and J is TRBJ1-2; 8 positions match TRBD1. Germline loops: CDR1 MNHEY, CDR2 SMNVEV (reference sequence). V dropped 3 bases and J dropped 4; count of bases not matched to a gene: 7. This CDR3 is 15 amino acids long. This CDR3 is CASSFSDRGSYGYTF. For the CDR3, the DNA is TGTGCCAGCAGTTTCTCCGACAGGGGAAGCTATGGCTACACCTTC.

The V and J genes are TRBV7-8 and TRBJ1-5; D not certain. The germline V gene has CDR1 SGHVS and CDR2 FQNEAQ. The ends were cut back, 4 bases at V and 0 bases at J, with 22 bases in the middle. This CDR3 is 19 amino acids long. The CDR3 DNA sequence: TGTGCCAGCAGCTACCCCCTCGGACGTACGAGGGTTAGCAATCAGCCCCAGCATTTT. This translates into CASSYPLGRTRVSNQPQHF.

This clone came up once. The CDR3 DNA reads TGTATTACTAGCGGGAGGATCGCCTACGAGCAGTACTTC. Encoded protein: CITSGRIAYEQYF. The chain employs TRBV28 and TRBJ2-7; 12 bases are a match to TRBD2. Germline assignment: CDR1 MDHEN and CDR2 SYDVKM. The CDR3 has 13 residues.

The V call is TRBV18, the J call TRBJ2-7, with 9 positions matching TRBD1. This CDR3 is 16 amino acids long. Losses at the gene ends were 3 bases for V and 2 bases for J; bases not matched to a gene: 8. The germline V gene encodes CDR1 KGHSH and CDR2 LQKENI. CDR3 protein: CASSPQRTGGTYEQYF. As DNA, the CDR3 is TGTGCCAGCTCACCTCAAAGAACAGGGGGCACCTACGAGCAGTACTTC.